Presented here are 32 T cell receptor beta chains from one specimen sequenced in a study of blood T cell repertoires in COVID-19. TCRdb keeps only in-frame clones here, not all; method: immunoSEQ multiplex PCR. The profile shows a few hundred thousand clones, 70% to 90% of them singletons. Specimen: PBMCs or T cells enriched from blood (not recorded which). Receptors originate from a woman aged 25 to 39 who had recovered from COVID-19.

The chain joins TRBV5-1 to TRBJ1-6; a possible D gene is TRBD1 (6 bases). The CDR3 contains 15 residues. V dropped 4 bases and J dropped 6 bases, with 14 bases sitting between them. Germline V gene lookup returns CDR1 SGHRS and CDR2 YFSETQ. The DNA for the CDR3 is TGCGCCAGCAGCAACCGCGGACAGATTAATTCACCCCTCCACTTT. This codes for CASSNRGQINSPLHF.

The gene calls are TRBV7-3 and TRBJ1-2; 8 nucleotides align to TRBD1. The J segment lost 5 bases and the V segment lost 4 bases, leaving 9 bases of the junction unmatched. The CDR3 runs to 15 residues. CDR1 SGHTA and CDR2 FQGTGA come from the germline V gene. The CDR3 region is CASSSTPGQAYGYTF. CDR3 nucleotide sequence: TGTGCCAGCAGCTCCACCCCGGGACAGGCGTATGGCTACACCTTC.

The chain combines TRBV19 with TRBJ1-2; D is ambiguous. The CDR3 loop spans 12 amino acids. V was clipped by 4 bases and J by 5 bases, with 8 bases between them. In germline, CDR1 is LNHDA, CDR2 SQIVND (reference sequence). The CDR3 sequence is CASSNTEYGYTF. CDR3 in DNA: TGTGCCAGTAGTAACACAGAGTATGGCTACACCTTC.

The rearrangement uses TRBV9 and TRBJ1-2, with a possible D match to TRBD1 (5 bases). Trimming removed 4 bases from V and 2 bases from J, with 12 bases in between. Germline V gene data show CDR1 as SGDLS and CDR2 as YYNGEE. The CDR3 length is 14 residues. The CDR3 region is CASSRDSTNYGYTF. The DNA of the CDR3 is TGTGCCAGCAGCAGAGACAGTACAAACTATGGCTACACCTTC.

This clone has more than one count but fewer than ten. CDR3 coding DNA: TGCGCCAGCAGCCAAGGTGGGACAGCCGAATTTTATGGCTACACCTTC. It translates to CASSQGGTAEFYGYTF. The chain employs TRBV4-1 and TRBJ1-2, with 7 positions matching TRBD1. Looked up from germline, CDR1 is MGHRA and CDR2 is YSYEKL. Trimming cost V 1 base and J 5 bases; bases outside gene matches: 10. The CDR3 has 16 residues.

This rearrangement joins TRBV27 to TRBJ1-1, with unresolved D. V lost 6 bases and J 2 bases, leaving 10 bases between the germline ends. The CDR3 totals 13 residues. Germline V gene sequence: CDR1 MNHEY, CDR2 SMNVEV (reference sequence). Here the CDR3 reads CASSTSTNTEAFF. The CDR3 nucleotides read TGTGCCAGCAGCACCAGTACAAACACTGAAGCTTTCTTT.

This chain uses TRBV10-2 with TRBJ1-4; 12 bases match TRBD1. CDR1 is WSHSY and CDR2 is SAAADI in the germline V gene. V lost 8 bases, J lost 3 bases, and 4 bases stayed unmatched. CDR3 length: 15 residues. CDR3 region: CASRDRGLANEKLFF. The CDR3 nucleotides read TGCGCCAGCCGGGACAGGGGGCTGGCTAATGAAAAACTGTTTTTT.

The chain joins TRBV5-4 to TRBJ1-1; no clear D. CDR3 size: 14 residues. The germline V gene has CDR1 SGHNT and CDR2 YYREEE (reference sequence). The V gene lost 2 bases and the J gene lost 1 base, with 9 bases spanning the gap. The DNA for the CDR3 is TGTGCCAGCAGCTTAGAGGGCCCGAACACTGAAGCTTTCTTT. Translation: CASSLEGPNTEAFF.

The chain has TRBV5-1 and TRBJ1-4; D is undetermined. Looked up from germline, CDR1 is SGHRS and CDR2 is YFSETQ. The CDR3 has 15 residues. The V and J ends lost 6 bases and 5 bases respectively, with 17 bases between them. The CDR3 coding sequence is TGCGCCAGCACCCCCGGAGGCGGCCACAATGAAAAACTGTTTTTT. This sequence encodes CASTPGGGHNEKLFF.

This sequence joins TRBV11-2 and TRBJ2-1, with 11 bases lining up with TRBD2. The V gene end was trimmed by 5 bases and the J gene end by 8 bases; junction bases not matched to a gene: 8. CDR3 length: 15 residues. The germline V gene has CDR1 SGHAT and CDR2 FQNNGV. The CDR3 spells CASSRRTSGWDEQFF. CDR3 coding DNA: TGTGCCAGCAGCCGGCGGACTAGCGGGTGGGATGAGCAGTTCTTC.

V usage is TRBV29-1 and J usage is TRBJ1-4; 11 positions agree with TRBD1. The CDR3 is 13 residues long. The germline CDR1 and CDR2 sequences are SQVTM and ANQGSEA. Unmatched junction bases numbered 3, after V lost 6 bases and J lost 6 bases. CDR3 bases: TGCAGCGTGGGGACAGGGGGAGATGAAAAACTGTTTTTT. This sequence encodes CSVGTGGDEKLFF.

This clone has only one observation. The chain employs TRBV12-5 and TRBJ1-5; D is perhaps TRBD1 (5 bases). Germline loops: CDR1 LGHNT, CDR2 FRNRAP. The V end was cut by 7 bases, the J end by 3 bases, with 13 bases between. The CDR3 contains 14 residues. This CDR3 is CASATDTSNQPQHF. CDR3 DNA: TGTGCTAGTGCCACGGACACTTCCAATCAGCCCCAGCATTTT. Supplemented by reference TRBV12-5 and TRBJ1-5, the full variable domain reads DARVTQTPRHKVTEMGQEVTMRCQPILGHNTVFWYRQTMMQGLELLAYFRNRAPLDDSGMPKDRFSAEMPDATLATLKIQPSEPRDSAVYFCASATDTSNQPQHFGDGTRLSIL.

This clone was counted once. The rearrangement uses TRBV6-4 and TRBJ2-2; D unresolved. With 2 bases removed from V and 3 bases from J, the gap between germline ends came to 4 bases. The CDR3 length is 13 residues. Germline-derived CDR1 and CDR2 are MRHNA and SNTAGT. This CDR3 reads CASSDRDTGELFF. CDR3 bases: TGTGCCAGCAGTGACCGGGACACCGGGGAGCTGTTTTTT.

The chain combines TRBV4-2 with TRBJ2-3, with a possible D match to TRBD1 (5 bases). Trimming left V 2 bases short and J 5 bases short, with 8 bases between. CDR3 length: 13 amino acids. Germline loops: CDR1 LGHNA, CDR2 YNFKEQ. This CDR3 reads CASSQPQGDTQYF. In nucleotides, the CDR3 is TGTGCCAGCAGCCAACCTCAGGGAGATACGCAGTATTTT.

CDR3: CASSHTGGAQFF. The CDR3 bases are TGCGCCAGCAGCCATACAGGGGGGGCGCAGTTCTTC. The rearrangement links TRBV4-1 to TRBJ2-1; the D gene is possibly TRBD1 (8 bases). Germline values: CDR1 MGHRA, CDR2 YSYEKL. With 3 bases removed from V and 12 bases from J, the gap between germline ends came to 12 bases. The CDR3 contains 12 residues.

The CDR3 DNA sequence: TGTGCCATCAGGGGACAGACTTATGGCTACACCTTC. This codes for CAIRGQTYGYTF. The V gene is TRBV10-3, the J gene TRBJ1-2, with 7 bases lining up with TRBD1. Germline V gene lookup returns CDR1 ENHRY and CDR2 SYGVKD. The CDR3 runs 12 residues. The V gene end was trimmed by 6 bases and the J gene end by 5 bases; junction bases not matched to a gene: 3.

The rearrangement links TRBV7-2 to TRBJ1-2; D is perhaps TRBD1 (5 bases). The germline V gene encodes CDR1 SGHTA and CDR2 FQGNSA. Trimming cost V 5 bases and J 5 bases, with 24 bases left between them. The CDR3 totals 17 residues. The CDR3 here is CASSAPRGGFRGYGYTF. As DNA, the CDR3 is TGTGCCAGCAGCGCCCCCCGGGGGGGGTTTCGGGGGTATGGCTACACCTTC.

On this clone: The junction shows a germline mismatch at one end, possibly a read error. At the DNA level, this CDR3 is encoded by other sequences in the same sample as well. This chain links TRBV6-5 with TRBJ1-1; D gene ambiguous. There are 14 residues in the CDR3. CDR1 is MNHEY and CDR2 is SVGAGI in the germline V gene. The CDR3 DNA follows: TGTGCCAGCACTTACAAGACGGGGAACACTGAAGCTTTCTTT. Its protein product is CASTYKTGNTEAFF.

The CDR3 sequence: CASSITGGEYEKLFF. The CDR3 DNA follows: TGTGCCAGCAGCATTACAGGGGGCGAGTATGAAAAACTGTTTTTT. The V gene is TRBV7-9, the J gene TRBJ1-4; TRBD1 matches at 9 bases. CDR1 is SEHNR and CDR2 is FQNEAQ in the germline V gene (reference sequence). After removal of 5 bases from V and 6 bases from J, the junction contained 7 bases not matched to a gene. The CDR3 runs 15 residues.

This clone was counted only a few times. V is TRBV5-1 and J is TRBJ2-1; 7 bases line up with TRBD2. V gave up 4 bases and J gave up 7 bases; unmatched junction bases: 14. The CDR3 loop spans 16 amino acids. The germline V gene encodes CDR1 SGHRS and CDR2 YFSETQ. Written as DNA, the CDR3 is TGCGCCAGCAGCCCTGCTGGCGGGGGATTAAGTAATGAGCAGTTCTTC. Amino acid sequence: CASSPAGGGLSNEQFF.

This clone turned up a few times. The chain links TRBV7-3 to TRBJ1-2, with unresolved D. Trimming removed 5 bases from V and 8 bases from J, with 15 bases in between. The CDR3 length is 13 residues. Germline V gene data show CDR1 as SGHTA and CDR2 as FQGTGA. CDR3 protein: CASSPEPGSGYTF. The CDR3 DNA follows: TGTGCCAGCAGCCCCGAACCGGGGAGCGGCTACACCTTC.

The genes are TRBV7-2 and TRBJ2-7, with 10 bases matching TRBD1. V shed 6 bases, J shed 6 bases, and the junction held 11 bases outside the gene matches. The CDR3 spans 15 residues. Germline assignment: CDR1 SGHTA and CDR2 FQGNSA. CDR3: CASRPGQGVLGEQYF. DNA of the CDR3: TGTGCCAGCAGACCTGGACAGGGGGTTCTTGGCGAGCAGTACTTC.

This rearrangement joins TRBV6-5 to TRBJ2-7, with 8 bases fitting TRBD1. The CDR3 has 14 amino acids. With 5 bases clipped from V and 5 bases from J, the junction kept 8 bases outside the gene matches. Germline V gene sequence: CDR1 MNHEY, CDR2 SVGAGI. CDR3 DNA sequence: TGTGCCAGCAGTCGAGGACAGGGTATCCACGAGCAGTACTTC. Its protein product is CASSRGQGIHEQYF.

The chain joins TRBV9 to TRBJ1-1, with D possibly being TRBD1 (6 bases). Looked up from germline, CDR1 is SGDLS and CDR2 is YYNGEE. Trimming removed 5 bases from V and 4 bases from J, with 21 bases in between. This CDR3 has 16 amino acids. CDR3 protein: CASSMEGRGLVTEAFF. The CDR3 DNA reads TGTGCCAGCAGTATGGAAGGCAGGGGTTTGGTCACTGAAGCTTTCTTT.

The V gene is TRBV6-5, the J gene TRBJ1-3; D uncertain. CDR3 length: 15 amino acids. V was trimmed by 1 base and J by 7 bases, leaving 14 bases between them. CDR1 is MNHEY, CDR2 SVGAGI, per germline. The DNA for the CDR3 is TGTGCCAGCAGTTACTTTGAGGGCCGATCGAACACCATATATTTT. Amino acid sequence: CASSYFEGRSNTIYF.

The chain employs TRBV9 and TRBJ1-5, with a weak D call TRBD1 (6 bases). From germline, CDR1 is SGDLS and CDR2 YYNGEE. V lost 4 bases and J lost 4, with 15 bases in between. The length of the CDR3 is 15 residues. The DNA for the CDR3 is TGTGCCAGCAGCACCTCCGGACAGCCTAATCAGCCCCAGCATTTT. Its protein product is CASSTSGQPNQPQHF.

The CDR3 nucleotides read TGTGCCAGCAGCTCGACAGAATATGGCTACACCTTC. It translates to CASSSTEYGYTF. This sequence joins TRBV7-9 and TRBJ1-2, with D possibly matching TRBD1 (5 bases). Per germline, CDR1 SEHNR and CDR2 FQNEAQ (reference sequence). The CDR3 extends over 12 amino acids. V shed 4 bases and J shed 5 bases, with 8 bases lying between them.

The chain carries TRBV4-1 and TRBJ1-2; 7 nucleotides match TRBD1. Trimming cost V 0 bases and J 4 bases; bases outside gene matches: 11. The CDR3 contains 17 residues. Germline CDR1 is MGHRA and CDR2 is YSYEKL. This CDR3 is CASSQDETRQGVYGYTF. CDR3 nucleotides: TGCGCCAGCAGCCAAGATGAGACAAGACAGGGCGTCTATGGCTACACCTTC.

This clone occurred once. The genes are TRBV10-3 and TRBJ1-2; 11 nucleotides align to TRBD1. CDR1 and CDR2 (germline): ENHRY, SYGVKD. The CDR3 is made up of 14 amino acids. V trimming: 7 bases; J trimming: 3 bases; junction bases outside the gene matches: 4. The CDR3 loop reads CAITPGQGDYGYTF. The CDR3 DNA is TGTGCCATCACCCCGGGACAGGGGGACTATGGCTACACCTTC.

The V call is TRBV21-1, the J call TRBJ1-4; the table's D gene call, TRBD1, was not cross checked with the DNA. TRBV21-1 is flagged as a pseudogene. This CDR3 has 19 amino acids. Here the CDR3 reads CASSKARQGSSPGNEKLFF. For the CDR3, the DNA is TGTGCCAGCAGCAAAGCGCGGCAGGGGTCAAGTCCTGGTAATGAAAAACTGTTTTTT.

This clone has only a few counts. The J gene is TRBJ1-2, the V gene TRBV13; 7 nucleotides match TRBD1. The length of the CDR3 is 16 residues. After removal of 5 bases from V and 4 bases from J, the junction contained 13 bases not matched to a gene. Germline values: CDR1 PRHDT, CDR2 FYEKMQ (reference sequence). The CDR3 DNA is TGTGCCAGCAGCCCCCGGGACCGACAGGGAATCTATGGCTACACCTTC. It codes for CASSPRDRQGIYGYTF.

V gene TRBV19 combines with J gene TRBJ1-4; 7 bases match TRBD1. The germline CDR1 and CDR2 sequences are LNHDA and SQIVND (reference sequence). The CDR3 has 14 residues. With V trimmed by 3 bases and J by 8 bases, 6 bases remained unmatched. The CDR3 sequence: CASSMAGGPEKLFF. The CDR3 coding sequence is TGTGCCAGTAGTATGGCAGGGGGACCAGAAAAACTGTTTTTT. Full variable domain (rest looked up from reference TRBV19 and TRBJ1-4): DGGITQSPKYLFRKEGQNVTLSCEQNLNHDAMYWYRQDPGQGLRLIYYSQIVNDFQKGDIAEGYSVSREKKESFPLTVTSAQKNPTAFYLCASSMAGGPEKLFFGSGTQLSVL.